Included here is one T cell receptor beta chain sequence, with context. Its binding antigen is unknown. Base qualities are not at hand, and no much larger clone is one base apart. The immunoSEQ Assay, a bias-controlled multiplex PCR, was used to amplify TCRbeta CDR3 regions from genomic DNA. The paper's processing steps were these. The number of nucleated cells in each sample was estimated by amplification of reference gene primers within the assay. To quantify the absolute abundance of each unique TCRbeta CDR3 rearrangement, sequence reads were collapsed and filtered. For each sample, productive Simpson clonality was calculated by taking the square root of Simpson's diversity index across productive rearrangements. Not all clones reach the TCRdb copy of this immuneACCESS table, which keeps in-frame sequences only. Checked studies attribute under half of the gap to unresolved V genes and leave the rest unexplained. D and trimming come from the DNA, and the V and J calls and clone size come from that table. The sample yields under 95,000 clones; about 83% were counted once. About 31% of the sample is held by the ten biggest clonotypes.

This entry is derived from a study of blood T cell repertoires in COVID-19 (dated by TCRdb to 2020 to 2022). General notes on the study: Samples covering the acute and convalescent phases of COVID-19 were provided by collaborators in the United States, Italy and Spain. Sample metadata almost always included a de-identified subject ID, COVID-19 status, age in years and sex. Subjects who had been exposed to COVID-19, were actively infected with it, or had recovered from it provided the deeply sampled blood TCRbeta repertoires that made up the dataset. The prospective study material was composed of cDNA or gDNA derived from T cells, B-cell-depleted T cells, or PBMCs. A freely available public database, intended as a resource for researchers studying the immune response to SARS-CoV-2, is where the repertoires were released. Samples came from the ongoing ImmuneRACE study (first 160 participants) plus 1,254 subjects from 6 global collaborators. HLA class I and class II types, where available, came from metadata supplied by the sample provider rather than from assay-based typing. On the study overall, not on this receptor specifically: The quantity of clinical and demographic metadata differed by source and by participant and was supplied without curation.

Each collaborating institution followed its own protocols to collect whole blood in K2EDTA tubes. For TCRbeta analysis, collaborator samples were shipped as frozen whole blood, as isolated PBMCs, or as DNA extracted from either sample type. The cysteine opens and the phenylalanine closes a CDR3 of 13 amino acids. Solely the CDR3 DNA is kept, with 39 bases framed from the first base. V was cut back by 5 bases and J by 3 bases, leaving a gap of 8 bases between them. CDR1 and CDR2, per the germline V gene, are SGHTA and FQGNSA. The rearranged segments are TRBV7-2 and TRBJ1-3, with the D gene call left open. Sample: peripheral blood. The TCR sequence derives from a woman aged 80 or older with acute or convalescent COVID-19. The CDR3 sequence is CASSTGYGNTIYF. The base sequence is TGTGCCAGCAGCACCGGGTATGGAAACACCATATATTTT.